The clone carrying this TCR beta chain appeared once. Grouping used clinical history reported by participants in a survey and questionnaire. CDR1 and CDR2 (germline): SGHVS, FNYEAQ. This CDR3 is 16 amino acids long. Trimming removed 5 bases from V and 1 base from J; junction bases left unmatched: 9. Authors' processing steps: Estimates of nucleated cell counts were drawn from the amplification of reference gene primers. Assay: immunoSEQ multiplex PCR; the TCRdb copy retains only in-frame clones and omits some. From that table come the V and J calls and clone size; the DNA was used to work out D and trimming. This table holds approximately 300,000 clones, 75% to 90% found once. The sample originates from a study of blood T cell repertoires in COVID-19. Overall study context: COVID-19 samples, acute and convalescent, were from the United States, Italy and Spain. From T cells, B-cell-depleted T cells, or PBMCs came the material, which was cDNA or gDNA.

Sequencing input: PBMCs or T cells enriched from blood (not recorded which). V is TRBV7-6 and J is TRBJ2-5; 8 positions match TRBD1. This clonotype originated in a man between 60 and 70 years old who had recovered from COVID-19. DNA for the CDR3: TGTGCCAGCAGCATGAGGACAGGGAGGACCCAAGAGACCCAGTACTTC. It is translated as CASSMRTGRTQETQYF. Supplemented by reference TRBV7-6 and TRBJ2-5, the full variable domain reads GAGVSQSPRYKVTKRGQDVALRCDPISGHVSLYWYRQALGQGPEFLTYFNYEAQQDKSGLPNDRFSAERPEGSISTLTIQRTEQRDSAMYRCASSMRTGRTQETQYFGPGTRLLVL.